Listed below are T cell receptor beta chains from one sample, sequenced in a study of blood T cells in healthy people across ages. Using its own MiXCR run on the 5' RACE reads, TCRdb lists one record per CDR3 protein. The data contain roughly 1,500,000 distinct CDR3 sequences, around 42% of them singletons. The sequencing input was blood. All receptors derive from a woman aged 18 to 35 in good health. The CDR3 runs from the conserved cysteine through the conserved F or W. The D gene is left open where the match is weak. The size field is filled for only some rows; it gives once, few, many or a size class.

d_call: NA; clone_size: few; v_call: TRBV3-1; j_call: TRBJ2-3; cdr3_aa: CASSQVSSGSADTQYF; cdr3_nt: TGTGCCAGCAGCCAAGTGAGCTCCGGGTCCGCAGATACGCAGTATTTT
d_call: NA; clone_size: few; v_call: TRBV11-2; j_call: TRBJ2-1; cdr3_aa: CASSSVGAMNPYNEQFF; cdr3_nt: TGTGCCAGCAGCTCTGTTGGGGCCATGAATCCCTACAATGAGCAGTTCTTC
d_call: TRBD2; clone_size: NA; v_call: TRBV29-1; j_call: TRBJ2-7; cdr3_aa: CSVEGTSGSNEQNF; cdr3_nt: TGCAGCGTTGAAGGGACTAGCGGCTCCAACGAGCAGAACTTC
d_call: NA; clone_size: few; v_call: TRBV4-1; j_call: TRBJ1-4; cdr3_aa: CASSQDGPGEKLFF; cdr3_nt: TGCGCCAGCAGCCAAGATGGCCCAGGGGAAAAACTGTTTTTT
d_call: NA; clone_size: NA; v_call: TRBV3-1; j_call: TRBJ1-1; cdr3_aa: CASSQDGRNTEAFF; cdr3_nt: TGTGCCAGCAGCCAAGATGGTAGGAACACTGAAGCTTTCTTT
d_call: NA; clone_size: NA; v_call: TRBV7-9; j_call: TRBJ1-4; cdr3_aa: CASSLRGRDRNEKLFF; cdr3_nt: TGTGCCAGCAGCTTACGGGGCCGTGACAGAAATGAAAAACTGTTTTTT
d_call: NA; clone_size: few; v_call: TRBV3-1; j_call: TRBJ2-4; cdr3_aa: CASSPTAGSNIQYF; cdr3_nt: TGTGCCAGCAGCCCTACCGCGGGGAGTAACATTCAGTACTTC
d_call: NA; clone_size: NA; v_call: TRBV20-1; j_call: TRBJ2-1; cdr3_aa: CSASRTLQETQFF; cdr3_nt: TGCAGTGCTAGCCGGACCCTCCAAGAGACCCAGTTCTTC
d_call: NA; clone_size: NA; v_call: TRBV4-1; j_call: TRBJ2-1; cdr3_aa: CASSQGLGVNNEQFF; cdr3_nt: TGCGCCAGCAGCCAAGGCTTAGGGGTCAACAATGAGCAGTTCTTC
d_call: TRBD1; clone_size: NA; v_call: TRBV2; j_call: TRBJ2-7; cdr3_aa: CASSDAGTGTYEQYF; cdr3_nt: TGTGCCAGCAGTGATGCCGGGACAGGGACCTACGAGCAGTACTTC
d_call: NA; clone_size: NA; v_call: TRBV9; j_call: TRBJ2-7; cdr3_aa: CASSAPPPESSYNEQYF; cdr3_nt: TGTGCCAGCAGCGCCCCCCCACCGGAGAGCTCCTACAATGAGCAGTACTTC
d_call: NA; clone_size: NA; v_call: TRBV14; j_call: TRBJ2-5; cdr3_aa: CASNQQGYSFEQYF; cdr3_nt: TGTGCCAGCAACCAACAGGGTTATTCGTTTGAGCAGTACTTC
d_call: NA; clone_size: NA; v_call: TRBV5-1; j_call: TRBJ2-7; cdr3_aa: CASSPDAGTYEQYF; cdr3_nt: TGCGCCAGCAGCCCCGACGCGGGAACCTACGAGCAGTACTTC
d_call: NA; clone_size: few; v_call: TRBV12-3/TRBV12-4; j_call: TRBJ2-1; cdr3_aa: CASSPYPSALEGEQFF; cdr3_nt: TGTGCCAGCAGCCCCTATCCTAGTGCTTTGGAAGGTGAGCAGTTCTTC
d_call: NA; clone_size: few; v_call: TRBV29-1; j_call: TRBJ2-7; cdr3_aa: CSVKGGSTYEQYF; cdr3_nt: TGCAGCGTAAAAGGGGGTTCGACCTACGAGCAGTACTTC
d_call: TRBD1; clone_size: few; v_call: TRBV25-1; j_call: TRBJ1-2; cdr3_aa: CASSEYGTGVGYTF; cdr3_nt: TGTGCCAGCAGTGAATACGGGACAGGGGTTGGCTACACCTTC
d_call: TRBD1; clone_size: NA; v_call: TRBV7-9; j_call: TRBJ2-7; cdr3_aa: CASIIGDRVYNEQYF; cdr3_nt: TGTGCCAGCATCATAGGGGACAGGGTCTACAATGAGCAGTACTTC
d_call: NA; clone_size: NA; v_call: TRBV13; j_call: TRBJ1-2; cdr3_aa: CASSPTRSSGYGYTF; cdr3_nt: TGTGCCAGCAGCCCAACTAGGTCGTCCGGCTATGGCTACACCTTC
d_call: NA; clone_size: NA; v_call: TRBV27; j_call: TRBJ1-1; cdr3_aa: CASSPYPSWTEMNTEAFF; cdr3_nt: TGTGCCAGCAGTCCTTACCCGTCCTGGACAGAAATGAACACTGAAGCTTTCTTT
d_call: NA; clone_size: once; v_call: TRBV20-1; j_call: TRBJ1-2; cdr3_aa: CSAQTAAYGYTF; cdr3_nt: TGCAGTGCGCAGACAGCCGCCTATGGCTACACCTTC
d_call: NA; clone_size: NA; v_call: TRBV21-1; j_call: TRBJ2-4; cdr3_aa: CASSKVTNLAKNIQYF; cdr3_nt: TGTGCCAGCAGCAAAGTTACCAATTTAGCCAAAAACATTCAGTACTTC
d_call: NA; clone_size: NA; v_call: TRBV28; j_call: TRBJ2-5; cdr3_aa: CASSSLGSGETQYF; cdr3_nt: TGTGCCAGCAGCAGCCTCGGTTCGGGGGAGACCCAGTACTTC
d_call: NA; clone_size: NA; v_call: TRBV5-1; j_call: TRBJ1-2; cdr3_aa: CASSLAEGGTYGYTF; cdr3_nt: TGCGCCAGCAGCTTGGCCGAGGGAGGCACCTATGGCTACACCTTC
d_call: TRBD2; clone_size: NA; v_call: TRBV6-5; j_call: TRBJ2-4; cdr3_aa: CASSAGGDIQYF; cdr3_nt: TGTGCCAGCAGTGCCGGGGGGGACATTCAGTACTTC
d_call: NA; clone_size: NA; v_call: TRBV6-2/TRBV6-3; j_call: TRBJ2-4; cdr3_aa: CASSYGGALAKNIQYF; cdr3_nt: TGTGCCAGCAGTTACGGGGGGGCGCTAGCCAAAAACATTCAGTACTTC
d_call: NA; clone_size: few; v_call: TRBV28; j_call: TRBJ2-1; cdr3_aa: CASSSQRASSYNEQFF; cdr3_nt: TGTGCCAGCAGTTCGCAGCGGGCTAGCTCCTACAATGAGCAGTTCTTC
d_call: NA; clone_size: few; v_call: TRBV7-2; j_call: TRBJ2-7; cdr3_aa: CASSLRDWRYNEQYF; cdr3_nt: TGTGCCAGCAGCTTAAGGGACTGGCGCTACAATGAGCAGTACTTC
d_call: TRBD1; clone_size: few; v_call: TRBV7-2; j_call: TRBJ2-7; cdr3_aa: CASSVTRDRYEQYF; cdr3_nt: TGTGCCAGCAGTGTCACCCGGGACAGATACGAGCAGTACTTC